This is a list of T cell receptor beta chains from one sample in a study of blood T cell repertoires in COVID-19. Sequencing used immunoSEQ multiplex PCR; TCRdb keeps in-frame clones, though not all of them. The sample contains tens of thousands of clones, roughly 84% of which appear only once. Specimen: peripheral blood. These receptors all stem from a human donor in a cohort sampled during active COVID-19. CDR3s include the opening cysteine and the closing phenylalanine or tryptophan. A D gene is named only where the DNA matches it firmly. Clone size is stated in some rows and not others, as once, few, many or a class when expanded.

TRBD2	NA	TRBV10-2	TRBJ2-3	CASRPGPSGGSTDTQYF	TGCGCCAGCAGGCCAGGCCCTAGCGGGGGAAGCACAGATACGCAGTATTTT
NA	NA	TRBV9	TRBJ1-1	CASSVDGGGAEAFF	TGTGCCAGCAGCGTAGACGGGGGTGGGGCTGAAGCTTTCTTT
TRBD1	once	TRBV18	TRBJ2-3	CASSRQGLGTDTQYF	TGTGCCAGCTCACGACAGGGCCTCGGCACAGATACGCAGTATTTT
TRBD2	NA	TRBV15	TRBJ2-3	CATKRGSTDTQYF	TGTGCCACCAAGCGGGGGAGCACAGATACGCAGTATTTT
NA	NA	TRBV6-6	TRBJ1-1	CASSYSGGNTEAFF	TGTGCCAGCAGTTACTCAGGCGGGAACACTGAAGCTTTCTTT
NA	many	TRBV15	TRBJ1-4	CATSRWTARGEKLFF	TGTGCCACCAGCCGATGGACAGCCAGAGGTGAAAAACTGTTTTTT
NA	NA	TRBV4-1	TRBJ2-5	CASSQETVGGETQYF	TGCGCCAGCAGCCAAGAGACAGTGGGCGGAGAGACCCAGTACTTC
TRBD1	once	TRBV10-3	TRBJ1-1	CAISESGTGNTEAFF	TGTGCCATCAGTGAGTCGGGGACAGGGAACACTGAAGCTTTCTTT
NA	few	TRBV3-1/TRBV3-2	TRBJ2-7	CASSQGGRDEQYF	TGTGCCAGCAGCCAAGGGGGCAGGGACGAGCAGTACTTC
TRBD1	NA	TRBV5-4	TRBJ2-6	CASQKDRVGSGANVLTF	TGTGCCAGCCAGAAGGACAGGGTGGGTTCTGGGGCCAACGTCCTGACTTTC
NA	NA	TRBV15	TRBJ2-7	CATSGPDKGGSSYEQYF	TGTGCCACCAGCGGGCCAGACAAGGGGGGGAGCTCCTACGAGCAGTACTTC
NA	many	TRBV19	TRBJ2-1	CASSGRTGNYNEQFF	TGTGCCAGTAGTGGGCGAACAGGGAACTACAATGAGCAGTTCTTC
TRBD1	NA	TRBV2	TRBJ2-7	CASSTMLQGLEQYF	TGTGCCAGCAGCACCATGTTACAGGGGTTGGAGCAGTACTTC
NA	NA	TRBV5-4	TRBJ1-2	CASSLGQYYYGYTF	TGTGCCAGCAGCTTGGGGCAATATTACTATGGCTACACCTTC
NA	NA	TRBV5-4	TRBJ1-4	CASSLRSGHNEKLFF	TGTGCCAGCAGCTTGCGCAGTGGCCACAATGAAAAACTGTTTTTT
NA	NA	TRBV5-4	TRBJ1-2	CASSLDSLELRYTF	TGTGCCAGCAGCTTGGACAGCTTGGAATTACGCTACACCTTC
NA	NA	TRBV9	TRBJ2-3	CASSVGGSGTDTQYF	TGTGCCAGCAGCGTAGGCGGGTCCGGCACAGATACGCAGTATTTT
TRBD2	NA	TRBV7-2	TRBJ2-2	CASSPRGGQNTGELFF	TGTGCCAGCAGCCCTCGGGGGGGCCAGAACACCGGGGAGCTGTTTTTT
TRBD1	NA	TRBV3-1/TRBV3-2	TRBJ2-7	CASSFGQGYEQYF	TGTGCCAGCAGCTTTGGACAGGGCTACGAGCAGTACTTC
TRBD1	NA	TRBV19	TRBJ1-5	CASSPRDSNQPQHF	TGTGCCAGTAGTCCCCGGGACAGTAATCAGCCCCAGCATTTT
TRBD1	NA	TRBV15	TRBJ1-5	CATSREQGAYQPQHF	TGTGCCACCAGCAGGGAACAGGGGGCTTATCAGCCCCAGCATTTT
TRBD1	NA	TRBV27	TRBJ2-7	CASSFNRDSLEQYF	TGTGCCAGCAGTTTTAACCGGGACAGCCTCGAGCAGTACTTC
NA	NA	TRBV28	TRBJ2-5	CASSSQGTMETQYF	TGTGCCAGCAGTTCACAGGGTACGATGGAGACCCAGTACTTC
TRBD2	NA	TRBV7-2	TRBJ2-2	CATRGVNTGELFF	TGTGCCACTCGGGGGGTAAACACCGGGGAGCTGTTTTTT
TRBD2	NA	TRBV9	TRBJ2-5	CASSQKAGASNQETQYF	TGTGCCAGCAGCCAGAAAGCGGGGGCCTCTAATCAAGAGACCCAGTACTTC
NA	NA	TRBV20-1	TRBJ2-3	CSAGVSGSTDTQYF	TGCAGTGCTGGTGTGTCGGGGAGCACAGATACGCAGTATTTT
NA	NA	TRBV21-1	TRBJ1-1	CASSNLFGTGRQDFF	TGTGCCAGCAGCAACTTGTTCGGGACAGGGAGGCAAGATTTCTTT
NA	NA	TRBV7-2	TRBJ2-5	CASSSDIARLETQYF	TGTGCCAGCAGCTCCGACATAGCGCGTTTAGAGACCCAGTACTTC
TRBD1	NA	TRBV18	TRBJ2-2	CASSLRDRETTGELFF	TGTGCCAGCTCACTCCGGGACAGGGAGACAACCGGGGAGCTGTTTTTT
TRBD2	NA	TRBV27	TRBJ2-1	CASSLGTSGGGEQFF	TGTGCCAGCAGTTTAGGGACTAGCGGGGGGGGTGAGCAGTTCTTC
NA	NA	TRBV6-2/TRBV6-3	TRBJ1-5	CASSYGGYNQPQHF	TGTGCCAGCAGTTACGGAGGATACAATCAGCCCCAGCATTTT
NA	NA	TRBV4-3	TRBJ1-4	CASSQGYREGNEKLFF	TGCGCCAGCAGCCAAGGCTACAGGGAGGGGAATGAAAAACTGTTTTTT
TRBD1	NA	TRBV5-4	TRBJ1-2	CASSWTGFDYGYTF	TGTGCCAGCAGCTGGACAGGGTTTGACTATGGCTACACCTTC
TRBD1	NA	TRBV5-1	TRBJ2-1	CASSSLVGQGLYNEQFF	TGCGCCAGCAGCTCCTTGGTGGGACAGGGTCTGTACAATGAGCAGTTCTTC
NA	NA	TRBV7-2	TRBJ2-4	CASSPVEGAYIQYF	TGTGCCAGCAGCCCCGTGGAGGGGGCGTACATTCAGTACTTC
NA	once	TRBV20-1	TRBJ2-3	CSASGWQADTQYF	TGCAGTGCTAGTGGTTGGCAGGCAGATACGCAGTATTTT
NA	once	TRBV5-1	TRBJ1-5	CASSPYPNQPQHF	TGCGCCAGCAGCCCCTACCCCAATCAGCCCCAGCATTTT
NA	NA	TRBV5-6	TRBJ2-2	CASSLAGASTGELFF	TGTGCCAGCAGCTTGGCTGGGGCGAGCACCGGGGAGCTGTTTTTT
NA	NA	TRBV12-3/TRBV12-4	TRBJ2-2	CASSFTGGELFF	TGTGCCAGCAGTTTTACGGGAGGGGAGCTGTTTTTT
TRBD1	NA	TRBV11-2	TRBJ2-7	CASSSGQGAYEQYF	TGTGCCAGCAGCTCGGGACAGGGGGCTTACGAGCAGTACTTC
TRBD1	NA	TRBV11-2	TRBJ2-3	CASSRQGLTDTQYF	TGTGCCAGCAGCCGACAGGGTCTCACAGATACGCAGTATTTT
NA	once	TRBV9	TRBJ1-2	CASTEGMRAGGYTF	TGTGCCAGCACCGAGGGTATGAGGGCAGGTGGCTACACCTTC
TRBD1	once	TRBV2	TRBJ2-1	CASSQGDYNEQFF	TGTGCCAGCAGCCAGGGGGACTACAATGAGCAGTTCTTC
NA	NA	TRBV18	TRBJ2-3	CASSQADQSTDTQYF	TGTGCCAGCTCACAAGCGGACCAGAGCACAGATACGCAGTATTTT
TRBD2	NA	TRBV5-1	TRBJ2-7	CASSPGGGVPYEQYF	TGCGCCAGCAGCCCGGGGGGGGGCGTGCCCTACGAGCAGTACTTC
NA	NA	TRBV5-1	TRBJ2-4	CASSLVGPGSAKNIQYF	TGCGCCAGCAGCTTGGTTGGGCCGGGATCGGCCAAAAACATTCAGTACTTC
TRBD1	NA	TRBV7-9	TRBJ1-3	CASVPGGAGNTIYF	TGTGCCAGCGTACCAGGGGGAGCCGGAAACACCATATATTTT
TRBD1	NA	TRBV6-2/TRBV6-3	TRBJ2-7	CASSDRGHEQYF	TGTGCCAGCAGTGACAGGGGGCACGAGCAGTACTTC
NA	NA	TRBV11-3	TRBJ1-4	CASSFLGTATNEKLFF	TGTGCCAGCAGCTTTCTCGGGACTGCAACTAATGAAAAACTGTTTTTT